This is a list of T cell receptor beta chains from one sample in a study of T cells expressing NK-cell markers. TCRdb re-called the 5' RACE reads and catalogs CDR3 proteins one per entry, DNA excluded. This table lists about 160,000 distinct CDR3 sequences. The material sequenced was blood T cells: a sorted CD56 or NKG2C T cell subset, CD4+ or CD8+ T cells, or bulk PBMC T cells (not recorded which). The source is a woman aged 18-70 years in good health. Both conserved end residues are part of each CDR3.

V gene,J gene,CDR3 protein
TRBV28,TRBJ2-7,CASSLLGLGRQYF
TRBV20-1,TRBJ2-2,CSASRDGRNTGELFF
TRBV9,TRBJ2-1,CASSVAWGDLSDEQFF
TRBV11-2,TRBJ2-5,CASSSQSQETQYF
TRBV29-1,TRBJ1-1,CSVQGARDTEAFF
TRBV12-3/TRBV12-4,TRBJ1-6,CASSFQSGSPLHF
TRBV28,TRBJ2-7,CASSFPGQGAAEQYF
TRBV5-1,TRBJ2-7,CASSPDGGRAYEQYF
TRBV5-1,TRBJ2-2,CASSFRGLGRQGYTGELFF
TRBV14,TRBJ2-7,CASGAGLGREQYF
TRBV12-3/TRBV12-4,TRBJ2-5,CASRQQGDETQYF
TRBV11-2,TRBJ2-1,CASSARNPGNYNEQFF
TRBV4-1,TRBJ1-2,CASSQDGNAFNYGYTF
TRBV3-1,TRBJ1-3,CASSQLLGNTIYF
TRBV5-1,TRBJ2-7,CASSRDTGRYEQYF
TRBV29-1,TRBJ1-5,CSVRDNLNQPQHF
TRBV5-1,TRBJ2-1,CASSFGTIADNEQFF
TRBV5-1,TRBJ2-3,CASEALGGPTLTDTQYF
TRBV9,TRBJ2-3,CASSVRGAYTDTQYF
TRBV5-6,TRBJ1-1,CASSTPTASITEAFF
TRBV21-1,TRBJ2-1,CASGSTRYNEQFF
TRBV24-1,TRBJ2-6,CATSDSSGTGANVLTF
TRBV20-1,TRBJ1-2,CSARSLGQYGYTF
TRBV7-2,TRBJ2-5,CASRSVKETQYF
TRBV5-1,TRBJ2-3,CASSRGSDTQYF
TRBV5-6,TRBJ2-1,CASSLAEGWVGLAGGPRNEQFF
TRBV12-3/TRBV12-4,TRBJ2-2,CASSLAPFGGNTGELFF
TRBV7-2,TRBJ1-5,CASSSVRVQPQHF
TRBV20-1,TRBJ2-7,CSAGGQSLPEQYF
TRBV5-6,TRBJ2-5,CASSFFEAGGRETQYF
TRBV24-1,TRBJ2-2,CATSSSAGNTGELFF
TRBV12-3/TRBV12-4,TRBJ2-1,CASSTDRVNEQFF
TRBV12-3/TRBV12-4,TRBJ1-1,CASSSHVGWGTEAFF
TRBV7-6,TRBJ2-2,CASTLRLASGELFF
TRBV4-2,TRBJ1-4,CASSRTGFSNEKLFF
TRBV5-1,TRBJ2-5,CASSLEGQGMRTQYF
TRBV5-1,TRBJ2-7,CASSLAGQVEQYF
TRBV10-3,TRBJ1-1,CAITGGRGTEAFF
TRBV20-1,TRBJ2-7,CSARPYGSMDEQYF
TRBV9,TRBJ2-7,CASSSTPTFSYEQYF
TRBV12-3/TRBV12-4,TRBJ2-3,CASNNGLAGGSDTQYF
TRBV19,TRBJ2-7,CATPQDTYSADEQYF
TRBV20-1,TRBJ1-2,CSAMGSGQTFYGYTF
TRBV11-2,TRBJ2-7,CASSSPAGGKPYEQYF
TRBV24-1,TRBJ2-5,CATSREWDEETQYF
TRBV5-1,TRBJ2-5,CASSLQGRLEETQYF
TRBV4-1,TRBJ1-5,CASSDLQGSYSNQPQHF
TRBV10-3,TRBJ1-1,CAISESTAVTEAFF
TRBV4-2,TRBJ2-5,CASSQESTETQYF
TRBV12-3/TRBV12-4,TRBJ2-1,CASSLRTSPLDEQFF
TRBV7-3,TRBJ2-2,CASSPIAGSSTGELFF
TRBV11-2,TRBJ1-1,CASSLDRREAFF
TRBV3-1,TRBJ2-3,CASSQAGAARGTQYF
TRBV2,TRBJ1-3,CASSSTASSGNTIYF
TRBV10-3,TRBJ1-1,CAIRETGANTEAFF
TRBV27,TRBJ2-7,CASAKKLHEQYF
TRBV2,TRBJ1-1,CASSEGQGVEAFF
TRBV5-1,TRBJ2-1,CASSLGTTGTNEQFF
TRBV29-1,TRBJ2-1,CSSGGAGGSYEQFF
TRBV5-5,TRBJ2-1,CASSAIAGGPGDEQFF